This is a list of T cell receptor beta chains from one sample in a study of blood T cell repertoires in COVID-19. The repertoire was sequenced with immunoSEQ multiplex PCR; TCRdb's copy has only in-frame clones and lacks some. The table records 330,000 or so clones, about 91% of them present only once. The sequenced sample consisted of peripheral blood. The source of these receptors is a man under 40 with COVID-19, enrolled during active disease. The CDR3 runs from the conserved cysteine through the conserved F or W. Each record gives: V gene, D gene, clone size, J gene, CDR3 DNA, CDR3 protein. The D gene is left open where the match is weak. Size is stated for part of the rows, as once, few or many counts, or as a class when the clone is expanded.

TRBV5-1	TRBD2	once	TRBJ2-2	TGCGCCAGCAGTCGGACTAGCGGGAGCATTGGGGAGCTGTTTTTT	CASSRTSGSIGELFF
TRBV6-5	TRBD1	.	TRBJ1-5	TGTGCCAGCAGTTCTGGGACAGGGAAAAAGCCCCAGCATTTT	CASSSGTGKKPQHF
TRBV30	TRBD1	.	TRBJ2-7	TGTGCCTGGAGGCGTTGGGACAGGGGCACCTACGAGCAGTACTTC	CAWRRWDRGTYEQYF
TRBV4-3	TRBD2	.	TRBJ2-3	TGCGCCAGCAGCCCGGGGGGGGCCGGGGATACGCAGTATTTT	CASSPGGAGDTQYF
TRBV19	.	.	TRBJ1-2	TGTGCCAGTAGTATACTACAGGGATCGGACTATGGCTACACCTTC	CASSILQGSDYGYTF
TRBV19	.	few	TRBJ1-5	TGTGCCAGTCGACCCCCGGGACTTCGGAGCAATCAGCCCCAGCATTTT	CASRPPGLRSNQPQHF
TRBV6-5	TRBD2	.	TRBJ2-7	TGTGCCAGCAGTCCCAGGACTAGCGGGTACGAGCAGTACTTC	CASSPRTSGYEQYF
TRBV5-1	.	few	TRBJ1-3	TGCGCCAGCAGCTTTAGCGGTGGATCTGGAAACACCATATATTTT	CASSFSGGSGNTIYF
TRBV29-1	TRBD2	.	TRBJ2-2	TGCAGCGTCAGGGGACTAGCGGGAGTAAGCACCGGGGAGCTGTTTTTT	CSVRGLAGVSTGELFF
TRBV9	.	few	TRBJ2-7	TGTGCCAGCAGCGTAGTCGAGGGCGAGCAGTACTTC	CASSVVEGEQYF
TRBV5-1	.	once	TRBJ1-1	TGCGCCAGCAGTCTTCAGGCTCTTGGTACTGAAGCTTTCTTT	CASSLQALGTEAFF
TRBV6-5	TRBD2	.	TRBJ2-1	TGTGCCAGCATTAGCGGGGGGACTGAGCAGTTCTTC	CASISGGTEQFF
TRBV27	.	.	TRBJ2-7	TGTGCCAGCAGTTTATGGGGCAGCTCCTACGAGCAGTACTTC	CASSLWGSSYEQYF
TRBV15	.	.	TRBJ2-5	TGTGCCACCAGCAGAGATAGGGGCACCGGAGAGACCCAGTACTTC	CATSRDRGTGETQYF
TRBV7-2	TRBD2	.	TRBJ2-4	TGTGCCAGCAGCTCCGGGACTAGCGGGCCTAAAAACATTCAGTACTTC	CASSSGTSGPKNIQYF
TRBV5-1	.	.	TRBJ2-7	TGCGCCAGCAGCTTCGGGACACCGGATACGCAGTACTTC	CASSFGTPDTQYF
TRBV9	.	.	TRBJ2-5	TGTGCCAGCAGCGGCGGGACAGTCTTGTACCAAGAGACCCAGTACTTC	CASSGGTVLYQETQYF
TRBV5-4	.	.	TRBJ1-2	TGTGCCAGCAGCTTAAGTCTAAAAGCTGGCTACACCTTC	CASSLSLKAGYTF
TRBV25-1	.	.	TRBJ1-6	TGTGCCAGCAGTGAATGGGCAGCCCCAAGTTATAATTCACCCCTCCACTTT	CASSEWAAPSYNSPLHF
TRBV7-2	TRBD1	.	TRBJ1-2	TGTGCCAGCAGCATAAGACAGGGGAAAAACTATGGCTACACCTTC	CASSIRQGKNYGYTF
TRBV7-9	TRBD1	once	TRBJ1-4	TGTGCCAGCAGCCAGCCCGGGACAGGGGGTATCACTAATGAAAAACTGTTTTTT	CASSQPGTGGITNEKLFF
TRBV4-3	.	.	TRBJ1-4	TGCGCCAGCAGCCAAGAAGGCAGGGTTAATGAAAAACTGTTTTTT	CASSQEGRVNEKLFF
TRBV13	TRBD1	.	TRBJ2-7	TGTGCCAGCAGCCACGGGACAGGGGTCTACGAGCAGTACTTC	CASSHGTGVYEQYF
TRBV5-6	TRBD1	once	TRBJ2-6	TGTGCCAGCAGCCTCACAGGGGGCGCTGGGGCCAACGTCCTGACTTTC	CASSLTGGAGANVLTF